This is a list of T cell receptor beta chains from one sample in a study of response to subunit inactivated influenza vaccine. TCRdb re-called the RT-PCR reads with MiXCR, one entry per CDR3 protein. This sample has 650,000 to 800,000 distinct CDR3 sequences, with about 14% found just once. The source was PBMCs from blood, collected around 14 days before vaccination. Source of these receptors: a man aged 45 to 65 who received an inactivated influenza vaccine. The CDR3 runs from the conserved cysteine through the conserved F or W. A D gene is named only where the DNA matches it firmly. The size entry is marked missing in some rows and otherwise reads once, few, many or a size class.

>TRBJ2-7|-|TRBV11-3|few
CASSLETSGTYEQYF
TGTGCCAGCAGCTTAGAAACTAGTGGGACCTACGAGCAGTACTTC
>TRBJ2-2|TRBD2|TRBV7-2|-
CASSLVGLAGNTGELFF
TGTGCCAGCAGCTTAGTCGGGCTAGCGGGAAACACCGGGGAGCTGTTTTTT
>TRBJ1-5|-|TRBV7-9|-
CASSLGPDPQPQNF
TGTGCCAGCAGCTTAGGTCCCGATCCTCAGCCCCAGAATTTT
>TRBJ2-2|-|TRBV5-1|-
CASSFLDMNTGELFF
TGCGCCAGCAGTTTCCTAGATATGAACACCGGGGAGCTGTTTTTT
>TRBJ2-1|TRBD2|TRBV20-1|few
CSASGLAGEGNEQFF
TGCAGTGCTAGCGGGTTAGCGGGGGAAGGGAATGAGCAGTTCTTC
>TRBJ2-7|-|TRBV20-1|-
CSAARQDLSEQYF
TGCAGTGCTGCCCGACAGGACCTCAGCGAGCAGTACTTC
>TRBJ2-1|-|TRBV12-3/TRBV12-4|many
CASSQYNEQFF
TGTGCCAGCAGCCAATACAATGAGCAGTTCTTC
>TRBJ2-3|TRBD2|TRBV7-9|many
CASSTTSGASTDTQYF
TGTGCCAGCAGCACAACTAGCGGCGCTAGCACAGATACGCAGTATTTT
>TRBJ2-1|-|TRBV7-2|-
CASCWRPNNEQFF
TGTGCCAGCTGCTGGCGACCGAACAATGAGCAGTTCTTC
>TRBJ2-7|-|TRBV5-1|-
CASSLAVGRSYEQYF
TGCGCCAGCAGCTTGGCCGTCGGCAGGTCCTACGAGCAGTACTTC
>TRBJ2-7|-|TRBV7-2|-
CASSPNWVRDEQYF
TGTGCCAGCAGCCCCAATTGGGTTCGCGACGAGCAGTACTTC
>TRBJ2-7|TRBD1|TRBV29-1|few
CSVGQGSPGEQYF
TGCAGCGTCGGACAGGGATCGCCGGGGGAGCAGTACTTC
>TRBJ2-2|TRBD2|TRBV20-1|many
CSASNGGRNTGELFF
TGCAGTGCTAGCAACGGCGGGAGAAACACCGGGGAGCTGTTTTTT
>TRBJ1-1|TRBD1|TRBV2|many
CASRRTGGAFF
TGTGCCAGCAGAAGGACAGGAGGAGCTTTCTTT
>TRBJ1-2|TRBD1|TRBV3-1|few
CASSQDWGRQGAGGYTF
TGTGCCAGCAGCCAAGATTGGGGGAGACAGGGGGCTGGTGGCTACACCTTC
>TRBJ2-2|-|TRBV4-3|-
CASSQDRGGRAGELFF
TGCGCCAGCAGCCAAGATCGCGGAGGACGAGCCGGGGAGCTGTTTTTT
>TRBJ2-1|-|TRBV9|many
CASSVAGGGPYNEQFF
TGTGCCAGCAGCGTAGCTGGAGGGGGTCCTTACAATGAGCAGTTCTTC
>TRBJ2-7|TRBD1|TRBV18|-
CASSPTGGSYEQYF
TGTGCCAGCAGTCCGACAGGGGGCTCCTACGAGCAGTACTTC
>TRBJ2-7|-|TRBV4-3|few
CASSLARGRDEQYF
TGCGCCAGCAGCCTCGCGCGGGGTCGAGACGAGCAGTACTTC
>TRBJ2-5|-|TRBV7-8|few
CASSLVSQQETQYF
TGTGCCAGCAGCTTAGTTTCCCAACAAGAGACCCAGTACTTC
>TRBJ2-7|-|TRBV20-1|-
CSVRVGGLSYEQYF
TGCAGTGTCAGAGTGGGGGGGCTCTCCTACGAGCAGTACTTC
>TRBJ2-7|TRBD1|TRBV28|-
CASTSTGTGTYEQYF
TGTGCCAGCACCTCGACCGGGACAGGGACCTACGAGCAGTACTTC
>TRBJ2-1|-|TRBV27|-
CASSHPVGGNSYNEQFF
TGTGCCAGCAGCCACCCCGTGGGGGGAAATTCCTACAATGAGCAGTTCTTC
>TRBJ2-7|-|TRBV20-1|few
CSARAAAHEQYF
TGCAGTGCTAGAGCGGCAGCACATGAGCAGTACTTC
>TRBJ2-5|TRBD2|TRBV20-1|-
CSASEWLAVKETQYF
TGCAGTGCTAGTGAGTGGCTAGCGGTCAAAGAGACCCAGTACTTC
>TRBJ1-4|-|TRBV29-1|many
CSGKSNEKLFF
TGCAGCGGCAAGTCTAATGAAAAACTGTTTTTT
>TRBJ2-1|-|TRBV7-3|-
CASSLTYRDEQFF
TGTGCCAGCAGCTTAACGTATAGGGATGAGCAGTTCTTC
>TRBJ1-5|TRBD1|TRBV4-3|many
CASSQNTGVQPQHF
TGCGCCAGCAGCCAAAACACAGGGGTTCAGCCCCAGCATTTT
>TRBJ2-1|TRBD1|TRBV6-2/TRBV6-3|few
CASSFSRDRPYNEQFF
TGTGCCAGCAGCTTTTCCCGGGACAGACCATACAATGAGCAGTTCTTC
>TRBJ2-5|-|TRBV7-8|few
CASSSLGGPLYF
TGTGCCAGCAGTTCTCTGGGGGGGCCGCTCTACTTC
>TRBJ2-2|-|TRBV27|-
CASSLSSLFSGWNTGELFF
TGTGCCAGCAGTTTATCGAGCCTTTTCTCGGGATGGAACACCGGGGAGCTGTTTTTT
>TRBJ2-2|TRBD1|TRBV5-1|-
CASRSGTVIANTGELFF
TGCGCCAGCAGGTCCGGGACAGTTATCGCGAACACCGGGGAGCTGTTTTTT
>TRBJ2-7|TRBD2|TRBV28|few
CASRDGTRTYEQYF
TGTGCCAGCAGAGACGGGACTAGAACCTACGAGCAGTACTTC
>TRBJ2-3|-|TRBV6-2/TRBV6-3|-
CASSRDTLITDTQYF
TGTGCCAGCAGTCGGGACACCCTGATAACAGATACGCAGTATTTT
>TRBJ1-1|-|TRBV20-1|few
CSARGVAAKLNTEAFF
TGCAGTGCTAGAGGAGTTGCAGCTAAATTGAACACTGAAGCTTTCTTT
>TRBJ2-1|-|TRBV7-2|-
CASSHPRQGSYNEQFF
TGTGCCAGCAGCCACCCCAGGCAGGGGTCCTACAATGAGCAGTTCTTC
>TRBJ2-1|-|TRBV6-2/TRBV6-3|-
CASSYSGWVASSYNEQFF
TGTGCCAGCAGTTACTCGGGGTGGGTGGCCTCGAGCTACAATGAGCAGTTCTTC
>TRBJ2-7|TRBD1|TRBV28|-
CASTADRGKYEQYF
TGTGCCAGCACCGCGGACAGGGGGAAGTACGAGCAGTACTTC
>TRBJ2-7|TRBD1|TRBV5-1|-
CASSPAGDRAFYEQYF
TGCGCCAGCAGCCCGGCCGGGGACAGGGCATTTTACGAGCAGTACTTC
>TRBJ2-3|TRBD2|TRBV6-5|few
CASRTGTSLNF
TGTGCCAGCAGAACCGGGACTAGCCTTAATTTT
>TRBJ2-1|-|TRBV4-3|few
CASSQGSQPGIHNEQFF
TGCGCCAGCAGCCAGGGCTCCCAACCAGGGATACACAATGAGCAGTTCTTC
>TRBJ2-7|TRBD1|TRBV5-5|-
CASSLAPTGDYEQYF
TGTGCCAGCAGCTTGGCCCCTACAGGGGACTACGAGCAGTACTTC
>TRBJ2-7|TRBD2|TRBV12-3/TRBV12-4|-
CASGGLAVFEQYF
TGTGCCAGCGGGGGACTAGCGGTCTTTGAGCAGTACTTC
>TRBJ2-1|TRBD2|TRBV28|-
CASRPLLAGGYNEQFF
TGTGCCAGCAGACCTCTCCTAGCGGGAGGGTACAATGAGCAGTTCTTC
>TRBJ1-6|-|TRBV25-1|-
CASSIIVAGSPLHF
TGTGCCAGCAGTATCATCGTCGCCGGATCACCCCTCCACTTT
>TRBJ2-7|TRBD2|TRBV3-1|-
CASSPRWVAGGPYHEQYF
TGTGCCAGCAGCCCCCGATGGGTAGCGGGAGGGCCGTACCACGAGCAGTACTTC
>TRBJ2-7|TRBD1|TRBV14|-
CASSQQGQGAGEQYF
TGTGCCAGCAGCCAACAGGGACAGGGGGCGGGCGAGCAGTACTTC
>TRBJ2-1|TRBD1|TRBV5-6|few
CASSLEGTERYNEQFF
TGTGCCAGCAGCTTGGAGGGGACAGAGAGATACAATGAGCAGTTCTTC
>TRBJ2-5|TRBD1|TRBV5-5|-
CASSYRGLETQYF
TGTGCCAGCAGCTACAGGGGGCTTGAGACCCAGTACTTC
>TRBJ2-1|-|TRBV4-1|few
CASSQDFTPGGQFF
TGCGCCAGCAGCCAAGATTTTACCCCAGGCGGCCAGTTCTTC
>TRBJ1-2|TRBD1|TRBV24-1|few
CATSDPNRGGYTF
TGTGCCACCAGTGATCCTAACAGGGGTGGCTACACCTTC
>TRBJ2-7|-|TRBV10-3|few
CAISETRFSYEQYF
TGTGCCATCAGTGAGACTAGATTCTCCTACGAGCAGTACTTC
>TRBJ2-4|TRBD2|TRBV11-2|-
CASSPGLAGGATPPNIQYF
TGTGCCAGCAGCCCCGGACTAGCGGGAGGGGCAACCCCCCCCAACATTCAGTACTTC
>TRBJ2-3|-|TRBV2|few
CASSVQGSSTDTQYF
TGTGCCAGCAGCGTACAGGGCTCTAGCACAGATACGCAGTATTTT